This paragraph reports one TCR beta chain. Its antigen is unknown. CDR3 length equals 14 residues. V lost 0 bases and J lost 1, with 7 bases in between. CDR1 and CDR2 from the germline V gene are SGHNT and YYREEE (reference sequence). This specimen comes from a study of T cell repertoires in cytomegalovirus infection. Study overall: Public signatures in TCR beta pointed to CMV infection and matching HLA type. Study-level results: The study found HLA-C-restricted CMV-specific TCR beta clonotypes dominating the ex vivo response. Of the TCR beta families, the public ones yielded a cumulative frequency that identified carriers of CMV plus the relevant HLA.

TCRdb redid the calling of the reads with MiXCR, one entry per CDR3 protein. Of approximately 500,000 distinct CDR3 sequences in the sample, 16% were seen once. The sample consisted of CD8+ T cells from PBMCs. This receptor was taken from a human donor in good health (CMV status not recorded). Some clones in this sample may be carry-over from other donors' samples. V is TRBV5-4 and J is TRBJ1-1; D is unclear. DNA for the CDR3: TGTGCCAGCAGCTTGGCCAGAACGAACACTGAAGCTTTCTTT. It specifies CASSLARTNTEAFF.